The 23 T cell receptor beta chains below were found in one sample sequenced in a study of blood T cells in healthy people across ages (dated by TCRdb to the mid-2010s). Library preparation used 5' RACE. Sequenced on an Illumina HiSeq 2500. A second PCR of roughly 6 to 12 cycles was run with a J-beta primer mix and a sample-barcoded 5' primer. TCRdb applied fastp at Q25 and MiXCR to the public reads, then kept only in-frame beta chains. Rows are combined by CDR3 protein, so each entry shows the most common genes and DNA. The sample includes hundreds of thousands of distinct CDR3 sequences, with about 53% observed a single time. About 42% of the sample lies in the top ten. The material sequenced was blood. Receptors originate from a man older than 75 in good health.

This clonotype was picked up a small number of times. The chain has TRBV12-3 or TRBV12-4 and TRBJ2-7; 11 bases are a match to TRBD1. The CDR3 length is 16 residues. The V gene end was trimmed by 8 bases and the J gene end by 1 base; junction bases not matched to a gene: 10. The CDR3 nucleotides are TGTGCCAGCTCCAGAGCCGGGACAGGGGGGTCCTACGAGCAGTACTTC. Protein sequence: CASSRAGTGGSYEQYF.

The chain employs TRBV7-9 and TRBJ2-1; D call uncertain. V was cut by 1 base and J by 9 bases, with 10 bases left in between. This CDR3 has 13 amino acids. The germline gives CDR1 SEHNR, CDR2 FQNEAQ (reference sequence). CDR3 in DNA: TGTGCCAGCAGCTTAGGATCGGGCGGTGAGCAGTTCTTC. It encodes CASSLGSGGEQFF.

This clonotype has more than one count but fewer than ten. V is TRBV7-2 and J is TRBJ2-1, with D unresolved. The CDR3 runs to 14 residues. The V gene lost 5 bases and the J gene lost 10 bases, with 18 bases spanning the gap. Germline V lookup: CDR1 SGHTA, CDR2 FQGNSA. CDR3 protein: CASSPYTSPPEQFF. CDR3 sequence (DNA): TGTGCCAGCAGCCCTTATACCTCCCCTCCCGAGCAGTTCTTC. Full variable domain (remainder filled in from reference TRBV7-2 and TRBJ2-1): GAGVSQSPSNKVTEKGKDVELRCDPISGHTALYWYRQSLGQGLEFLIYFQGNSAPDKSGLPSDRFSAERTGGSVSTLTIQRTQQEDSAVYLCASSPYTSPPEQFFGPGTRLTVL.

The chain employs TRBV4-1 and TRBJ1-4, with 9 nucleotides matching TRBD1. CDR3 size: 15 residues. Germline V gives CDR1 MGHRA, CDR2 YSYEKL. The trim removed 1 base at V and 5 bases at J, leaving 2 bases unmatched. Here the CDR3 reads CASSQVDRGNEKLFF. CDR3 bases: TGCGCCAGCAGCCAAGTCGACAGGGGGAATGAAAAACTGTTTTTT.

This clonotype was observed a handful of times. This chain joins TRBV28 and TRBJ1-2; no reliable D call. Trimming stripped 11 bases from V and 7 bases from J, with 17 bases between. The CDR3 has 12 residues. Germline lookup yields CDR1 MDHEN and CDR2 SYDVKM. In nucleotides, the CDR3 is TGTGCCTCAAGCGGGAGGTTCCGTGGCTACACCTTC. It is translated as CASSGRFRGYTF.

This chain connects TRBV27 to TRBJ2-7; D remains ambiguous. The CDR3 length is 14 residues. Deletions cut 5 bases from V and 0 bases from J, with 11 bases between. Germline CDR1 is MNHEY and CDR2 is SMNVEV (reference sequence). The CDR3 bases are TGTGCCAGCAGTCCCACCGGGTACTCCTACGAGCAGTACTTC. This encodes CASSPTGYSYEQYF.

The V gene is TRBV3-1, the J gene TRBJ2-1, with 7 bases identical to TRBD2. This CDR3 contains 19 residues. CDR1 is LGHDT and CDR2 is YNNKEL in the germline V gene (reference sequence). V trimming: 1 base; J trimming: 7 bases; junction bases outside the gene matches: 19. In DNA form, the CDR3 reads TGTGCCAGCAGCCAAGGTGTTGTTACGAGACTAGCACAAGAAAATGAGCAGTTCTTC. Its protein is CASSQGVVTRLAQENEQFF.

The rearrangement links TRBV29-1 to TRBJ2-7; D is unresolved. CDR1 is SQVTM and CDR2 is ANQGSEA in the germline V gene. The CDR3 is made up of 13 amino acids. V lost 4 bases and J 6 bases, leaving 16 bases between the germline ends. The chain's CDR3 is CSVALDIGGEQYF. The CDR3 DNA sequence: TGCAGCGTTGCCCTCGACATAGGCGGCGAGCAGTACTTC.

This sequence joins TRBV20-1 and TRBJ2-7; 8 bases fit TRBD1. The DNA end is a closer match to TRBJ2-5, so the J assignment may be wrong. Germline CDR1 reads DFQATT; CDR2 reads SNEGSKA (reference sequence). CDR3 size: 14 residues. The chain's CDR3 is CSAVTGVNLETQYF. The CDR3 DNA reads as TGCAGTGCCGTGACAGGGGTCAATTTGGAGACCCAGTACTTC.

About this clonotype itself: One end of the junction does not line up with germline, which may come from a read error. This sequence joins TRBV10-1 and TRBJ2-1; no clear D gene. The CDR3 runs to 16 residues. Germline CDR1 reads WNHNN; CDR2 reads SYGVQD (reference sequence). The CDR3 region has the DNA TGCGCCAGCAGTGAGTCCAGGTCTGGGATGTACAATAAGCAGTTCTTC. Translation gives CASSESRSGMYNKQFF.

The chain couples TRBV4-3 to TRBJ2-3, with D possibly being TRBD2 (6 bases). The germline V gene encodes CDR1 LGHNA and CDR2 YSLEER. V gave up 0 bases and J gave up 4 bases, with 11 bases separating them. This CDR3 region has 15 residues. CDR3 in amino acids: CASSQDWRGPDTQYF. CDR3 nucleotide sequence: TGCGCCAGCAGCCAAGATTGGCGGGGTCCAGATACGCAGTATTTT.

V usage is TRBV12-3 or TRBV12-4 and J usage is TRBJ2-1; D gene unclear. This CDR3 spans 13 amino acids. Trimming took off 7 bases at V and 12 bases at J, with 19 bases between the two ends. The CDR3 region is CASNYDGMGVQFF. CDR3 bases: TGTGCCAGCAACTACGACGGTATGGGCGTGCAGTTCTTC.

V usage is TRBV7-3 and J usage is TRBJ2-5; 10 bases are shared with TRBD2. The CDR3 has 16 residues. Germline CDR1 SGHTA, CDR2 FQGTGA. Germline trimming cut 3 bases from V and 3 bases from J; bases unmatched to any gene: 7. The CDR3 is CASSLDPSGGEETQYF. The DNA of the CDR3 is TGTGCCAGCAGCTTGGACCCGAGCGGGGGGGAAGAGACCCAGTACTTC.

This clonotype was seen once. A read error may account for a junction end that differs from germline. The chain is built from TRBV20-1 and TRBJ2-1, with 16 bases identical to TRBD2. This CDR3 spans 17 amino acids. The germline V gene encodes CDR1 DFQATT and CDR2 SNEGSKA (reference sequence). The CDR3 DNA reads TGCAGTGCCGTGCCGGGACTAGCGGGAGGGACGGCCAATAAGCAGTTCTTC. Amino acid sequence: CSAVPGLAGGTANKQFF.

This chain uses TRBV29-1 with TRBJ2-2, with 7 bases lining up with TRBD1. Germline-derived CDR1 and CDR2 are SQVTM and ANQGSEA. V was pared by 4 bases and J by 7 bases, with 9 bases of the junction left unmatched. There are 14 residues in the CDR3. CDR3 nucleotides: TGCAGCGTTGCCGGCCAGGGGGTATACGGGGAGCTGTTTTTT. Translating gives CSVAGQGVYGELFF.

This clonotype turned up a few times. The V and J genes are TRBV2 and TRBJ2-7; TRBD2 aligns across 13 bases. There are 18 residues in the CDR3. Trimming took 6 bases from V and 2 from J; bases not matched to a gene: 13. CDR1 and CDR2 (germline): SNHLY, FYNNEI. CDR3 in DNA: TGTGCCAGCAGCGGACTCGGGACTAGCGGGATCAGTACCTACGAGCAGTACTTC. As protein: CASSGLGTSGISTYEQYF. The whole variable domain, filled in from reference TRBV2 and TRBJ2-7, reads EPEVTQTPSHQVTQMGQEVILRCVPISNHLYFYWYRQILGQKVEFLVSFYNNEISEKSEIFDDQFSVERPDGSNFTLKIRSTKLEDSAMYFCASSGLGTSGISTYEQYFGPGTRLTVT.

The table lists this clonotype with a few counts. V and J are TRBV20-1 and TRBJ2-5, with TRBD1 identical over 7 bases. V shed 3 bases, J shed 5 bases, and the junction held 6 bases outside the gene matches. CDR3 length: 13 amino acids. Germline-derived CDR1 and CDR2 are DFQATT and SNEGSKA (reference sequence). The chain's CDR3 is CSASAGGQETQYF. CDR3 coding DNA: TGCAGTGCTAGTGCAGGGGGTCAGGAGACCCAGTACTTC.

This rearrangement joins TRBV9 to TRBJ2-3; 14 nucleotides align to TRBD2. Trimming removed 4 bases from V and 6 bases from J; junction bases left unmatched: 13. CDR1 is SGDLS, CDR2 YYNGEE, per germline. This CDR3 contains 18 residues. The CDR3 here is CASSPPTSGRAGGDTQYF. The CDR3 nucleotides read TGTGCCAGCAGCCCACCGACTAGCGGGAGGGCCGGAGGGGATACGCAGTATTTT.

This clonotype was counted ten times or more. V gene TRBV20-1 combines with J gene TRBJ2-4; 11 bases are a match to TRBD2. The CDR3 is 15 residues long. The V segment lost 6 bases and the J segment 8 bases; nucleotides outside the gene matches: 12. The germline V gene encodes CDR1 DFQATT and CDR2 SNEGSKA (reference sequence). DNA for the CDR3: TGCAGTGCGAGACCATTTAGCGGGAGGGTGGACATTCAGTACTTC. Translated, it gives CSARPFSGRVDIQYF.

This chain connects TRBV27 to TRBJ2-7, with 12 bases aligning to TRBD2. TRBJ2-5 explains the end of the DNA better; the J call may be wrong. The CDR3 loop spans 15 amino acids. Per germline, CDR1 MNHEY and CDR2 SMNVEV (reference sequence). CDR3 DNA sequence: TGTGCCAGCAGTTGGACGACTAGCGGGAGAGAGACCCAGTACTTC. It yields the protein CASSWTTSGRETQYF.

This sequence joins TRBV5-1 and TRBJ2-1; 9 bases map to TRBD1. The J segment lost 4 bases and the V segment lost 4 bases, leaving 6 bases of the junction unmatched. The germline V gene has CDR1 SGHRS and CDR2 YFSETQ. The length of the CDR3 is 15 residues. The CDR3 sequence: CASSRDRDRYNEQFF. CDR3 DNA: TGCGCCAGCAGCAGGGACAGGGATAGGTACAATGAGCAGTTCTTC.

The chain employs TRBV28 and TRBJ2-7, with 7 nucleotides matching TRBD2. From germline, CDR1 is MDHEN and CDR2 SYDVKM. The CDR3 sequence is 13 residues long. J lost 0 bases, V lost 10 bases, and 6 bases had no gene match. The CDR3 coding sequence is TGTGCCAACAAGCGGGGAAGCTCCTACGAGCAGTACTTC. The encoded protein is CANKRGSSYEQYF.

This clonotype was recorded a few times. The rearrangement joins TRBV20-1 to TRBJ2-7, with 10 bases fitting TRBD1. This CDR3 has 16 amino acids. V shed 1 base, J shed 2 bases, and the junction held 8 bases outside the gene matches. In germline, CDR1 is DFQATT, CDR2 SNEGSKA (reference sequence). CDR3 residues: CSARGEGQGSPYEQYF. In DNA, the CDR3 is TGCAGTGCTAGAGGGGAGGGACAGGGGAGCCCCTACGAGCAGTACTTC.